This passage covers 18 T cell receptor beta chains from one sample sequenced in a study of cytomegalovirus exposure and HLA in healthy donors. The PCR contained 60 Vbeta and 13 Jbeta primers. Sequencing used immunoSEQ multiplex PCR; TCRdb keeps in-frame clones, though not all of them. Among 150,000 to 200,000 clones listed, 85% were seen once. Sequencing was performed on PBMCs. These receptors were taken from a boy between 2 and 15 years old in good health and CMV-seronegative.

The chain combines TRBV4-1 with TRBJ2-1; 10 nucleotides line up with TRBD2. The V and J ends lost 0 bases and 7 bases, in that order; junction bases with no gene match: 6. Looked up from germline, CDR1 is MGHRA and CDR2 is YSYEKL. The CDR3 loop spans 16 amino acids. DNA for the CDR3: TGCGCCAGCAGCCAAGAGGCCCAGCGGGAGGGGAATGAGCAGTTCTTC. Its protein is CASSQEAQREGNEQFF.

The V and J genes are TRBV27 and TRBJ2-5; D is perhaps TRBD1 (5 bases). The germline V and J ends were trimmed by 0 bases and 4 bases, with 9 bases remaining between them. Germline CDR1 and CDR2: MNHEY and SMNVEV (reference sequence). The CDR3 length is 14 residues. Here the CDR3 reads CASSLSTDLETQYF. The CDR3 DNA sequence: TGTGCCAGCAGTTTATCGACAGACTTAGAGACCCAGTACTTC.

This chain joins TRBV15 and TRBJ2-6, with a weak D call TRBD1 (6 bases). Trimming removed 6 bases at V and 0 bases at J, with 12 bases between. The germline CDR1 and CDR2 sequences are LNHNV and YYDKDF (reference sequence). CDR3 size: 16 residues. CDR3 region: CATRTGLPSGANVLTF. In nucleotides, the CDR3 is TGTGCCACCAGGACAGGTCTACCCTCTGGGGCCAACGTCCTGACTTTC.

The chain is built from TRBV5-6 and TRBJ1-2; 9 nucleotides match TRBD1. This CDR3 spans 14 amino acids. V was clipped by 6 bases and J by 4 bases; unmatched bases: 7. Germline V gives CDR1 SGHDT, CDR2 YYEEEE. CDR3 coding DNA: TGTGCCAGCACCCCAGACAGGGGGGCCTATGGCTACACCTTC. Amino acids: CASTPDRGAYGYTF. The full variable domain, completed using reference TRBV5-6 and TRBJ1-2, is DAGVTQSPTHLIKTRGQQVTLRCSPKSGHDTVSWYQQALGQGPQFIFQYYEEEERQRGNFPDRFSGHQFPNYSSELNVNALLLGDSALYLCASTPDRGAYGYTFGSGTRLTVV.

The chain is built from TRBV19 and TRBJ2-7; weak D call: TRBD1 (6 bases). The V end lost 4 bases, the J end lost 0 bases, and 10 bases lay between the germline ends. This CDR3 is built from 14 residues. Germline V lookup: CDR1 LNHDA, CDR2 SQIVND (reference sequence). CDR3 region: CASSRQGTSYEQYF. The CDR3 bases are TGTGCCAGTAGTAGGCAGGGGACCTCCTACGAGCAGTACTTC.

This chain uses TRBV5-1 with TRBJ1-2, with D possibly TRBD1 on 5 matching bases. The CDR3 consists of 14 residues. In germline, CDR1 is SGHRS, CDR2 YFSETQ. V gave up 4 bases and J gave up 6 bases, with 16 bases separating them. CDR3 nucleotide sequence: TGCGCCAGCAGCCTAGGGGAAATAGAGAATGGCTACACCTTC. This translates into CASSLGEIENGYTF. The variable domain in full, with the rest retrieved from reference TRBV5-1 and TRBJ1-2, is KAGVTQTPRYLIKTRGQQVTLSCSPISGHRSVSWYQQTPGQGLQFLFEYFSETQRNKGNFPGRFSGRQFSNSRSEMNVSTLELGDSALYLCASSLGEIENGYTFGSGTRLTVV.

This chain uses TRBV28 with TRBJ2-3; TRBD2 matches at 9 bases. CDR1 and CDR2 (germline): MDHEN, SYDVKM. After removal of 6 bases from V and 9 bases from J, the junction contained 10 bases not matched to a gene. The CDR3 runs 14 residues. The CDR3 sequence is CASRLAGPSRTQYF. The CDR3 DNA follows: TGTGCCAGCAGACTAGCGGGCCCGAGCCGGACGCAGTATTTT.

On this clone: An end of the junction differs from the germline gene, which may be a read error. V and J are TRBV19 and TRBJ1-3; weak D call: TRBD1 (6 bases). The CDR3 consists of 14 residues. Germline-derived CDR1 and CDR2 are LNHDA and SQIVND (reference sequence). Written as DNA, the CDR3 is TGTGCCAGTAGTATAAGGTTATGGGGGCCCGGCTACCTTTTT. Residues: CASSIRLWGPGYLF.

This clone was observed a few times. This CDR3 is CASSSRERQRFSYEQYF. CDR3 coding DNA: TGTGCCAGCAGCTCCCGGGAGAGACAGCGCTTCTCCTACGAGCAGTACTTC. The chain combines TRBV5-6 with TRBJ2-7, with TRBD2 as a possible D gene (6 bases). CDR1 is SGHDT, CDR2 YYEEEE, per germline. The V end lost 3 bases, the J end lost 0 bases, and 19 bases lay between the germline ends. The CDR3 extends over 17 amino acids.

The chain has TRBV13 and TRBJ2-3; D uncertain. Trimming left V 1 base short and J 6 bases short, with 11 bases between. Per the germline V gene, CDR1 is PRHDT and CDR2 is FYEKMQ (reference sequence). This CDR3 has 14 residues. The CDR3 DNA sequence: TGTGCCAGCAGCTTAGTGGAGTATACGGATACGCAGTATTTT. Translation: CASSLVEYTDTQYF.

A note on this clone: Its ends do not fully match the called genes, so a read error is possible. The chain is built from TRBV29-1 and TRBJ1-2, with 12 nucleotides matching TRBD1. The CDR3 runs to 13 residues. CDR1 and CDR2 (germline): SQVTM, ANQGSEA. The CDR3, as DNA: TGCAGCGTTGAGGGGACAGGGGGCGGTGGCTGCACCTTC. This codes for CSVEGTGGGGCTF.

The V gene is TRBV28, the J gene TRBJ2-1; 9 bases are shared with TRBD2. The trim removed 5 bases at V and 10 bases at J, leaving 15 bases unmatched. Per the germline V gene, CDR1 is MDHEN and CDR2 is SYDVKM. CDR3 size: 16 residues. The CDR3 DNA follows: TGTGCCAGCAGTCCGACCGGACTAGCGCGGGGCGAGGAGCAGTTCTTC. Its translation is CASSPTGLARGEEQFF.

V is TRBV9 and J is TRBJ1-5; 8 positions agree with TRBD1. There are 14 residues in the CDR3. V trimming: 4 bases; J trimming: 1 base; junction bases outside the gene matches: 1. Germline V CDR1 and CDR2: SGDLS, YYNGEE. As DNA, the CDR3 is TGTGCCAGCAGCCAGGGGGCCAGCAATCAGCCCCAGCATTTT. It codes for CASSQGASNQPQHF.

The chain links TRBV27 to TRBJ2-1, with 8 bases lining up with TRBD1. CDR3 length: 15 residues. V shed 4 bases, J shed 6 bases, and the junction held 8 bases outside the gene matches. Germline CDR1 MNHEY, CDR2 SMNVEV (reference sequence). The CDR3 DNA reads as TGTGCCAGCAGTTCGTGGACAGGGATGGGCAATGAGCAGTTCTTC. This codes for CASSSWTGMGNEQFF.

The V and J genes are TRBV7-6 and TRBJ2-1; D is possibly TRBD2 (5 bases). Trimming took 4 bases from V and 7 from J, leaving 20 bases between them. Per the germline V gene, CDR1 is SGHVS and CDR2 is FNYEAQ. This CDR3 has 16 residues. This chain's CDR3 is CASSYPGQIPGNEQFF. CDR3 sequence (DNA): TGTGCCAGCAGCTACCCCGGGCAGATCCCGGGGAATGAGCAGTTCTTC.

The chain is built from TRBV2 and TRBJ2-3; 7 bases line up with TRBD2. The CDR3 runs 14 residues. Germline CDR1 SNHLY, CDR2 FYNNEI. V trimming: 6 bases; J trimming: 4 bases; junction bases outside the gene matches: 7. The CDR3 DNA follows: TGTGCCAGCAGGGGAGGGGATGGGGCAGATACGCAGTATTTT. Translating it yields CASRGGDGADTQYF.

The chain employs TRBV28 and TRBJ2-7, with a possible D match to TRBD2 (5 bases). The ends were cut back, 3 bases at V and 3 bases at J, with 21 bases in the middle. The CDR3 covers 17 residues. The germline gives CDR1 MDHEN, CDR2 SYDVKM. DNA of the CDR3: TGTGCCAGCAGTTTCAATCTTGGGTCGGGGTCAGGCTACGAGCAGTACTTC. This encodes CASSFNLGSGSGYEQYF.

This sequence joins TRBV6-1 and TRBJ2-5; 7 bases agree with TRBD1. V was clipped by 4 bases and J by 3 bases; unmatched bases: 11. Germline lookup yields CDR1 MNHNS and CDR2 SASEGT. CDR3 size: 16 residues. The CDR3 protein is CASSVLFGTVEETQYF. Here the CDR3 DNA reads TGTGCCAGCAGTGTCCTCTTCGGGACAGTCGAAGAGACCCAGTACTTC.